This T cell receptor (beta chain) was recorded in a study of blood T cell repertoires in COVID-19. Study details: PBMCs, B-cell-depleted T cells, or T cells provided the cDNA or gDNA that made up the material.

Germline V CDR1 and CDR2: LGHNA, YNFKEQ. Trimming removed 5 bases at V and 8 bases at J, with 21 bases between. The CDR3 has 15 residues. Sequencing used immunoSEQ multiplex PCR; TCRdb keeps in-frame clones, though not all of them. Of around 200,000 clones detected, 86% appear once; the ten largest clones hold 4.4%. Sequencing used peripheral blood. The chain combines TRBV4-2 with TRBJ1-2, with D maybe TRBD1 (6 bases). This sequence was found in a man over 45 with acute or convalescent COVID-19. The CDR3 loop is CASSTNGRGPGGYTF. CDR3 DNA: TGTGCCAGCAGCACCAACGGCAGGGGCCCAGGAGGCTACACCTTC.